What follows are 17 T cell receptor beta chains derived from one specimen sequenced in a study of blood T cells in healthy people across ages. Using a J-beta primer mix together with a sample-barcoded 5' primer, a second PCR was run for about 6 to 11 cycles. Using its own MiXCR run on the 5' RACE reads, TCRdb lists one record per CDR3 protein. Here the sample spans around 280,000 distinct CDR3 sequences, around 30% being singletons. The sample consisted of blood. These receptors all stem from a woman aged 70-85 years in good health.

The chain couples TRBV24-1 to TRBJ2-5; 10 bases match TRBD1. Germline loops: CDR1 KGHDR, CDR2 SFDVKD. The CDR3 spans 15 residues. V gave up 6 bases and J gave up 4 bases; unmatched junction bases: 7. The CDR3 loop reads CATSFSGTGAETQYF. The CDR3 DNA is TGTGCCACCAGTTTCTCCGGGACAGGGGCAGAGACCCAGTACTTC.

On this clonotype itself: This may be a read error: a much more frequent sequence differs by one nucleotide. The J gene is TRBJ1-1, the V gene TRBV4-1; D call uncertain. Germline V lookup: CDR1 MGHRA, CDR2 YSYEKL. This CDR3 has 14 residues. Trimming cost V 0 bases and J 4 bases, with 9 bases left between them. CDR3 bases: TGCGCCAGCAGCCAAGAAATAGACGGCACTGAAGCTTTCTTT. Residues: CASSQEIDGTEAFF.

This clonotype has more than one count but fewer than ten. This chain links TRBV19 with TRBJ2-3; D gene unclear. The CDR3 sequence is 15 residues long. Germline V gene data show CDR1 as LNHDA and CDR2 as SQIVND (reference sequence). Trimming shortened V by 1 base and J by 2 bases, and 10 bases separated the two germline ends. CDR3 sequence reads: CASSIGLVATDTQYF. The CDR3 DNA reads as TGTGCCAGTAGTATAGGTTTGGTCGCCACAGATACGCAGTATTTT.

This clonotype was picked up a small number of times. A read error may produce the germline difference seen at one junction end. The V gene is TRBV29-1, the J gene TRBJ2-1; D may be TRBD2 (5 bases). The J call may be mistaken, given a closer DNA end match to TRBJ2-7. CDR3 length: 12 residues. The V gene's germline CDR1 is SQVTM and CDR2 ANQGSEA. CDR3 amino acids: CSVTTRSCEQYF. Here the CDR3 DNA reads TGCAGCGTCACCACTAGGTCCTGCGAGCAGTACTTC.

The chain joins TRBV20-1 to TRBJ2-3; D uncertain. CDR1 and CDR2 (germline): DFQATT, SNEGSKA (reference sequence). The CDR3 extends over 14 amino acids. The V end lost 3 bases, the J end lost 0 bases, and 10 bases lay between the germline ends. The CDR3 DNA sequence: TGCAGTGCTAGGCGACGCGGAAGCACAGATACGCAGTATTTT. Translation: CSARRRGSTDTQYF.

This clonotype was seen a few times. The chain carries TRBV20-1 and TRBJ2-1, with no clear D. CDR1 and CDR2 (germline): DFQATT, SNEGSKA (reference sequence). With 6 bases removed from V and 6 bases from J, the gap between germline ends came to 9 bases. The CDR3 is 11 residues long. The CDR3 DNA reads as TGCAGTGCGGAGACTGCCAATGAGCAGTTCTTC. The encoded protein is CSAETANEQFF.

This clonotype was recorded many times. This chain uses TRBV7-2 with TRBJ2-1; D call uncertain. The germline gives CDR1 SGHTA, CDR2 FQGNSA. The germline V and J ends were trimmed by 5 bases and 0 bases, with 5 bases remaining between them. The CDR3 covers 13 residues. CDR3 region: CASSLSSYNEQFF. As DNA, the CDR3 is TGTGCCAGCAGCCTCAGCTCCTACAATGAGCAGTTCTTC.

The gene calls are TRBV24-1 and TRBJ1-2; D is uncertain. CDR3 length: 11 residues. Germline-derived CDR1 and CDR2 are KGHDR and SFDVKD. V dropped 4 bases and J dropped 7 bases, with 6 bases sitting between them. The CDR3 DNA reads TGTGCCACCAGTGAGAGAGGTGGCTACACCTTC. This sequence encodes CATSERGGYTF.

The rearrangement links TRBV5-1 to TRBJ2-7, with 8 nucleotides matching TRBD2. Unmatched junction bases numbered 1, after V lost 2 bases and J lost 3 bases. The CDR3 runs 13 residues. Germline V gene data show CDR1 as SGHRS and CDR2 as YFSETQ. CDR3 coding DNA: TGCGCCAGCAGCTTACTAGCGGACTACGAGCAGTACTTC. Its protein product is CASSLLADYEQYF.

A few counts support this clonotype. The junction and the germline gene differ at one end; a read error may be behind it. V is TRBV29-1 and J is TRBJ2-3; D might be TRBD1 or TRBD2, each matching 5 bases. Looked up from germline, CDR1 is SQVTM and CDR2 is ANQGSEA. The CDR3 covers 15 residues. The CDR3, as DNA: TGCAGCGTGGAAGGGACGGAAACTAGCACAGATACGCAGTATTTT. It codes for CSVEGTETSTDTQYF.

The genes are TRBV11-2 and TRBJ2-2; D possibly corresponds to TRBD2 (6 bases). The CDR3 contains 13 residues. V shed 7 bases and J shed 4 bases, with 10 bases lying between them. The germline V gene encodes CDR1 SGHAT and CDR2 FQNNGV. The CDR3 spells CASTGTVTGELFF. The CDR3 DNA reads TGTGCCAGCACAGGGACTGTCACCGGGGAGCTGTTTTTT. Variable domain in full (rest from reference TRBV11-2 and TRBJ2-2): EAGVAQSPRYKIIEKRQSVAFWCNPISGHATLYWYQQILGQGPKLLIQFQNNGVVDDSQLPKDRFSAERLKGVDSTLKIQPAKLEDSAVYLCASTGTVTGELFFGEGSRLTVL.

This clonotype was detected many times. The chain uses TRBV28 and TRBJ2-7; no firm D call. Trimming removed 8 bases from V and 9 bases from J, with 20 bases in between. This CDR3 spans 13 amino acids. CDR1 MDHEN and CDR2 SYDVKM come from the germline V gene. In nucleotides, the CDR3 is TGTGCCAGCTCCCTTCAGGCCCACGGAGTGCAGTACTTC. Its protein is CASSLQAHGVQYF.

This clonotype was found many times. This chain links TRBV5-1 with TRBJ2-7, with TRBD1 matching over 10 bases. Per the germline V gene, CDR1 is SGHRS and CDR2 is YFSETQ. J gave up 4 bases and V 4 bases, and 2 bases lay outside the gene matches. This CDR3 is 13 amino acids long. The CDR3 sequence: CASSPDRGYEQYF. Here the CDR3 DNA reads TGCGCCAGCAGCCCGGACAGGGGGTACGAGCAGTACTTC.

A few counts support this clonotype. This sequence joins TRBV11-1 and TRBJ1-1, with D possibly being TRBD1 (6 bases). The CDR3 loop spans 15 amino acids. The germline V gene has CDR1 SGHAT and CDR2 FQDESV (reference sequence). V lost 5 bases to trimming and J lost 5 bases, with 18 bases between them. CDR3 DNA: TGTGCCAGCAGCGAACACAGGGTCGAGGGGACTGAAGCTTTCTTT. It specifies CASSEHRVEGTEAFF.

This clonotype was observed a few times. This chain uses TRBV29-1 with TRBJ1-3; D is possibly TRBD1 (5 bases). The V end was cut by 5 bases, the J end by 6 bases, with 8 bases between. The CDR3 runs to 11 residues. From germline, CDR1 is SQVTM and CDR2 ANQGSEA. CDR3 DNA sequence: TGCAGCGTTCGACAGATAAACACCATATATTTT. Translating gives CSVRQINTIYF. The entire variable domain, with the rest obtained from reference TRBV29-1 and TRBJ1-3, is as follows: SAVISQKPSRDICQRGTSLTIQCQVDSQVTMMFWYRQQPGQSLTLIATANQGSEATYESGFVIDKFPISRPNLTFSTLTVSNMSPEDSSIYLCSVRQINTIYFGEGSWLTVV.

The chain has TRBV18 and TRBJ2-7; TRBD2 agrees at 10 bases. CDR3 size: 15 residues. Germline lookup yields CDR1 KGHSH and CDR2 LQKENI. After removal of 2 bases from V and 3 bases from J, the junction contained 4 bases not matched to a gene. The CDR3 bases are TGTGCCAGCTCACCAACTAGCGGGACGGACTACGAGCAGTACTTC. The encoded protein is CASSPTSGTDYEQYF.

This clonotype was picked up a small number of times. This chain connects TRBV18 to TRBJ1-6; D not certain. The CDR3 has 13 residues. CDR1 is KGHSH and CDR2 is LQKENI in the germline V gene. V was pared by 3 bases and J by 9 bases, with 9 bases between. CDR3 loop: CASSPQDRSPLHF. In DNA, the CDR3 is TGTGCCAGCTCACCTCAGGATCGTTCACCCCTCCACTTT.